This T cell receptor (beta chain) was recovered during a study of STAT3 mutations in large granular lymphocyte leukemia (dated by TCRdb to between 2019 and 2020). For the study in its entirety: About half of the T-LGLL patients who underwent longitudinal sequencing carried canonical activating STAT3 mutations. More than half of T-LGLL patients received one or more immunosuppressive therapy regimens, with hematologic response in approximately 41% of those treated. Patients with T-cell large granular lymphocyte leukemia underwent serial deep sequencing of TCRbeta CDR3 and STAT3 to reconstruct clonal hierarchy and dynamics. From an initial cohort of approximately 200 LGL patients, roughly 17 representative T-LGLL cases were chosen for longitudinal sequencing of TCRbeta and STAT3. As controls within the study, a couple of patients with natural killer LGL leukemia were also sequenced longitudinally. Patients were sequenced at 3 to 5 time points on average, with the number of samplings per patient ranging from 2 to 8. Here is what the overall study found, with its caveats: Because no samples were available when a clone first appeared, clonal expansion was inferred from samplings taken at other points. Several patients had a dominant TCR clone burden greater than the STAT3 mutant burden, which suggests that the STAT3 mutation arose secondarily within a clone that had already expanded. Linking therapy response to changes in TCR clonal burden was complicated by variable intervals between samplings and by differing treatment regimens. All T-LGLL patients had at least one immunodominant TCRbeta clonotype, and roughly half had multiple immunodominant subclonotypes. TCR clonotype switching after therapy was seen in about 30% of the 18 patients, with all newly emerging clones being STAT3 wild type. Since codominant clonotypes persisted in some patients, a small but highly pathogenic clone may have gone undetected.

The same DNA, extracted from blood mononuclear cells, served for both TCR sequencing and STAT3 sequencing. The CDR3 goes from the cysteine to the phenylalanine over 13 residues. The sequence is cut down to CDR3 DNA, 39 bases in frame from base 1. V drops 4 bases and J drops 3 bases, leaving 7 bases in between. Looking up the germline V gene (reference sequence) yields CDR1 LNHDA and CDR2 SQIVND. As regards this clone: It lacks a known antigen. No much larger clone is present one base from it, and per-base qualities are unavailable.

TCRbeta libraries were sequenced on an Illumina MiSeq, and an average of about 40,773 productive templates per sample was obtained. Using multiplex PCR amplification, the immunoSEQ assay generated the TCRbeta CDR3 libraries. In the authors' own workflow: Repertoire diversity was calculated as previously defined, with values near 0 taken to indicate extremely monoclonal samples. TCRdb limited this immuneACCESS table to in-frame rearrangements with V and J called. A share of clones is missing; checked studies link under half to unresolved V genes, and the rest is unexplained. V and J calls and clone size are those listed in that table; D and trimming were worked out from the DNA. Within this sample are around 5,000 clones, with roughly 88% of them counted one time only. The leading ten clones occupy about 15% of the sample.

Specimen: PBMCs. The sequence is built from TRBV19 and TRBJ2-1, with the D gene not confidently named. This TCR derives from a human donor with T large granular lymphocyte leukemia. Some clones in this sample may be carry-over from other donors' samples. The CDR3 protein sequence reads: CASSKARYNEQFF. Here is the DNA: TGTGCCAGTAGTAAGGCCCGCTACAATGAGCAGTTCTTC. The full variable domain, with segments outside the CDR3 supplied by the reference TRBV19 and TRBJ2-1 proteins, appears as DGGITQSPKYLFRKEGQNVTLSCEQNLNHDAMYWYRQDPGQGLRLIYYSQIVNDFQKGDIAEGYSVSREKKESFPLTVTSAQKNPTAFYLCASSKARYNEQFFGPGTRLTVL.